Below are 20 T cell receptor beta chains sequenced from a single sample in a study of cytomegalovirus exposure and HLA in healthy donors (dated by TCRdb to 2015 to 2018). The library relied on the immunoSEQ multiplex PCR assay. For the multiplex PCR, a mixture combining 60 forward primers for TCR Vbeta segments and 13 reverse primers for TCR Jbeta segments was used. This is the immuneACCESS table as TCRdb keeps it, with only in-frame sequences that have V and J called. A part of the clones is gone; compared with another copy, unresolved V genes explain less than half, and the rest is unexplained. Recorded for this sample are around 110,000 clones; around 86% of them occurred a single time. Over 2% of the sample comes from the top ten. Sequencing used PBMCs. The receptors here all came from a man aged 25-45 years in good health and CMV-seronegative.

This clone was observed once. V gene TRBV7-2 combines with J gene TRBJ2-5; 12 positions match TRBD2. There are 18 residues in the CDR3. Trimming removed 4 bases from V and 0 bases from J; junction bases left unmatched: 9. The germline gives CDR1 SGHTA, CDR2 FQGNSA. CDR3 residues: CASSSREPSGGDQETQYF. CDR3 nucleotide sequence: TGTGCCAGCAGCTCTCGTGAGCCTAGCGGGGGGGACCAAGAGACCCAGTACTTC.

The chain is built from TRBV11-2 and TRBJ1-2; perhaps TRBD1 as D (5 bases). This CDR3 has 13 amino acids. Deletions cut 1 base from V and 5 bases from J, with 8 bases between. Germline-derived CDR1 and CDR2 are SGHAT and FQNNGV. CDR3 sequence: CASSLAGWYGYTF. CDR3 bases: TGTGCCAGCAGCTTAGCAGGGTGGTATGGCTACACCTTC.

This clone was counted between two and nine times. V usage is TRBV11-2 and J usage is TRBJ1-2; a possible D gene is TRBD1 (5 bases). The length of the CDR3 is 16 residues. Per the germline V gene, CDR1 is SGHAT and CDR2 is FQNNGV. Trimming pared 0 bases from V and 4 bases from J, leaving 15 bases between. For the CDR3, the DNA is TGTGCCAGCAGCTTAGATGGGGGGACCGGGGGCTATGGCTACACCTTC. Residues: CASSLDGGTGGYGYTF.

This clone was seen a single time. CDR3 nucleotide sequence: TGTGCCAGCAGCCCGGCGGGGTCAGGAGTCCATGAAAAACTGTTTTTT. Protein product: CASSPAGSGVHEKLFF. The chain has TRBV28 and TRBJ1-4; D unresolved. The CDR3 spans 16 residues. The germline V gene has CDR1 MDHEN and CDR2 SYDVKM. The germline V and J ends were trimmed by 6 bases and 6 bases, with 20 bases remaining between them.

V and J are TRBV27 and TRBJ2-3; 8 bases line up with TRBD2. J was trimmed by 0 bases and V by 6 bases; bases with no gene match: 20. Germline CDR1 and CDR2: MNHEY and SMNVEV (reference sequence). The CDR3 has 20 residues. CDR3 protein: CASSTQWGSGVLFSTDTQYF. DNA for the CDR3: TGTGCCAGCAGCACGCAATGGGGTAGCGGGGTGCTGTTTAGCACAGATACGCAGTATTTT.

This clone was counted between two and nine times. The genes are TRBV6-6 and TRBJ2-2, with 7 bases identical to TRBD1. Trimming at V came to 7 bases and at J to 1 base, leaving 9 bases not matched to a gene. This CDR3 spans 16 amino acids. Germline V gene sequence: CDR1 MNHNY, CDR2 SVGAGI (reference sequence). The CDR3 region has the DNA TGTGCCAGCATTAGGTACAGGGGTGTGAACACCGGGGAGCTGTTTTTT. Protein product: CASIRYRGVNTGELFF.

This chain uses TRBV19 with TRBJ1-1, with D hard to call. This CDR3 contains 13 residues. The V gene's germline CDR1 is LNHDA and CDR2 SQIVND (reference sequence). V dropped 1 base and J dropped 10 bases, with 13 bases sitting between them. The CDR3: CASSIVGQGGAFF. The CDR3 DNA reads TGTGCCAGTAGTATAGTCGGCCAAGGAGGAGCTTTCTTT.

CDR3 loop: CASSPESTGYGNTIYF. The CDR3, as DNA: TGTGCCAGCAGTCCCGAATCCACAGGGTACGGAAACACCATATATTTT. This chain joins TRBV21-1 and TRBJ1-3; TRBD1, the table's D call, was not compared with the DNA. TRBV21-1 is reported as a pseudogene. The CDR3 covers 16 residues.

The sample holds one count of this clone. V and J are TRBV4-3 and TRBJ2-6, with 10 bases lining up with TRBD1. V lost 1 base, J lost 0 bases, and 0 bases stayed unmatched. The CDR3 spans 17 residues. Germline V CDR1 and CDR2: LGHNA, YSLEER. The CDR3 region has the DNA TGCGCCAGCAGCCAAGGGACAGGGGGCTCTGGGGCCAACGTCCTGACTTTC. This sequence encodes CASSQGTGGSGANVLTF.

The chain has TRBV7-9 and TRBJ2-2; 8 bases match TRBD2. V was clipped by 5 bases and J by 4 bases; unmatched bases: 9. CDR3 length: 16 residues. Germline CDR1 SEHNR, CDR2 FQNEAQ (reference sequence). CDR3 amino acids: CASSPATSGGTGELFF. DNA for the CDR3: TGTGCCAGCAGCCCGGCGACAAGCGGGGGCACCGGGGAGCTGTTTTTT.

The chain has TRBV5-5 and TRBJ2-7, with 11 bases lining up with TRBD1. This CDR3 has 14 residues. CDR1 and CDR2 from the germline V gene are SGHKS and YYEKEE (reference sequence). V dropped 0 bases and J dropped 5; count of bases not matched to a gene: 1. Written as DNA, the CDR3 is TGTGCCAGCAGCTTGGGGACAGGGGGCGACGAGCAGTACTTC. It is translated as CASSLGTGGDEQYF.

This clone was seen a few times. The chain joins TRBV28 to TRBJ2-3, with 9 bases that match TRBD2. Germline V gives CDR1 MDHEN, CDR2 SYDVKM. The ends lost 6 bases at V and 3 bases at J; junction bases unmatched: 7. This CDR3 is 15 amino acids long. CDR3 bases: TGTGCCAGCAGGCTGAGGCGGGGGGGTACAGATACGCAGTATTTT. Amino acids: CASRLRRGGTDTQYF.

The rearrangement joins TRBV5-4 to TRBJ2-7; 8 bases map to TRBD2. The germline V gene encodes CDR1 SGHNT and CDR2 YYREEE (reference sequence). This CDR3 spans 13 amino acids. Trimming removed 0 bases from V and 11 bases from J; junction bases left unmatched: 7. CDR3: CASSLGGGTSKYF. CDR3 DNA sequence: TGTGCCAGCAGCTTGGGCGGGGGGACGAGCAAGTACTTC.

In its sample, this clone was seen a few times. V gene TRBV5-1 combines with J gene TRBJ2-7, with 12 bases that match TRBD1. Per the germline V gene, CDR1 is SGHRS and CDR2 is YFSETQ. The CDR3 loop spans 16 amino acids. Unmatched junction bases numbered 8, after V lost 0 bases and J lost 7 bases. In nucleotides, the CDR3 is TGCGCCAGCAGCTTGGGTACCGGGACAGGGGGCAGAGAGCAGTACTTC. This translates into CASSLGTGTGGREQYF.

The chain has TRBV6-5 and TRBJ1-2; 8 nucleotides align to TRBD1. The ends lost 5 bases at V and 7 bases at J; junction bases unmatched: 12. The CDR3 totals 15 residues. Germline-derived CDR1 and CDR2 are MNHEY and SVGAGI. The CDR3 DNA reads TGTGCCAGCAGTCTCGGGCAGGGGGCGTCTCCTGGCTACACCTTC. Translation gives CASSLGQGASPGYTF.

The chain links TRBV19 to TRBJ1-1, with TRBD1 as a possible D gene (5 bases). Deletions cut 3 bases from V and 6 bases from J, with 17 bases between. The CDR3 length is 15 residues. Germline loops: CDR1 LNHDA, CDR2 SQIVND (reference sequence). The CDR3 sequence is CASSISPGLEAEAFF. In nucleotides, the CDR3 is TGTGCCAGTAGTATTTCACCAGGGCTGGAAGCTGAAGCTTTCTTT.

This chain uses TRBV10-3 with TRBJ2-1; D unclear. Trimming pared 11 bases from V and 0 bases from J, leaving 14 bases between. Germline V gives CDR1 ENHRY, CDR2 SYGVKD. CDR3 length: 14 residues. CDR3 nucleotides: TGTGCCGTCCTCGGTCAAAGCTCCTACAATGAGCAGTTCTTC. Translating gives CAVLGQSSYNEQFF.

The CDR3 DNA sequence: TGCAGCGTTCAAAATCGAGCTTTCTCTGGGGCCAACGTCCTGACTTTC. This gives the protein CSVQNRAFSGANVLTF. This chain links TRBV29-1 with TRBJ2-6; the D is unclear. V lost 5 bases to trimming and J lost 0 bases, with 14 bases between them. CDR3 length: 16 amino acids. The V gene's germline CDR1 is SQVTM and CDR2 ANQGSEA.

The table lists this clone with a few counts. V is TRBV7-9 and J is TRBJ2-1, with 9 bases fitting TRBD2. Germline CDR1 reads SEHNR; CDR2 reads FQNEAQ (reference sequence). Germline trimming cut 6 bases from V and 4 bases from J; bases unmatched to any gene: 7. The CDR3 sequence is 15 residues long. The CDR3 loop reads CASSPAGGRYNEQFF. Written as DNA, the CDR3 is TGTGCCAGCAGTCCCGCGGGGGGGCGATACAATGAGCAGTTCTTC.

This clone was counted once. The CDR3, as DNA: TGTGCCAGCAGCTTGCCTGGACAGGGACCCTACGAGCAGTACTTC. Translation: CASSLPGQGPYEQYF. The chain uses TRBV5-8 and TRBJ2-7, with 8 bases identical to TRBD1. Per the germline V gene, CDR1 is SGHTS and CDR2 is YDEGEE. Trimming at V came to 1 base and at J to 2 bases, leaving 5 bases not matched to a gene. This CDR3 is built from 15 residues.